A selection of T cell receptor beta chains follows, all from one sample in a study of blood T cell repertoires in COVID-19. The data were produced by immunoSEQ multiplex PCR, yet TCRdb's version contains in-frame clones alone and is incomplete. The sample contains 450,000 to 500,000 clones, approximately 90% of which appear only once. Material for sequencing was PBMCs or T cells enriched from blood (not recorded which). The receptors here all came from a woman aged 55-75 years who had recovered from COVID-19. The CDR3 runs from the conserved cysteine through the conserved F or W. Each record gives: clone size, J gene, V gene, D gene, CDR3 protein, CDR3 DNA. The D gene is left open where the match is weak. Part of the rows lack a size; the others show once, few, many or a class for expanded clones.

abundance: .
j_gene: TRBJ1-4
v_gene: TRBV4-2
d_gene: TRBD1
CDR3aa: CASSQDLSTGWNEKLFF
CDR3nt: TGTGCCAGCAGCCAAGACCTCTCGACAGGGTGGAATGAAAAACTGTTTTTT

abundance: few
j_gene: TRBJ1-1
v_gene: TRBV6-5
d_gene: TRBD1
CDR3aa: CASSYPRGLTEAFF
CDR3nt: TGTGCCAGCAGTTACCCCAGGGGGCTCACTGAAGCTTTCTTT

abundance: many
j_gene: TRBJ1-2
v_gene: TRBV6-5
d_gene: .
CDR3aa: CASRRQMTANYGYTF
CDR3nt: TGTGCCAGCAGAAGGCAGATGACTGCTAACTATGGCTACACCTTC

abundance: .
j_gene: TRBJ1-1
v_gene: TRBV2
d_gene: .
CDR3aa: CASTSRGSMNTEAFF
CDR3nt: TGTGCCAGCACTTCAAGGGGCAGCATGAACACTGAAGCTTTCTTT

abundance: .
j_gene: TRBJ2-1
v_gene: TRBV7-2
d_gene: TRBD2
CDR3aa: CASSAGGAYNEQFF
CDR3nt: TGTGCCAGCAGCGCCGGGGGGGCCTACAATGAGCAGTTCTTC

abundance: .
j_gene: TRBJ1-2
v_gene: TRBV7-2
d_gene: TRBD1
CDR3aa: CASSLTMTGWYGYTF
CDR3nt: TGTGCCAGCAGCTTAACTATGACAGGGTGGTATGGCTACACCTTC

abundance: few
j_gene: TRBJ1-1
v_gene: TRBV29-1
d_gene: .
CDR3aa: CSVYDTGHQNTEAFF
CDR3nt: TGCAGCGTTTACGATACGGGACACCAGAACACTGAAGCTTTCTTT

abundance: .
j_gene: TRBJ1-1
v_gene: TRBV5-1
d_gene: .
CDR3aa: CASSLQGNTEAFF
CDR3nt: TGCGCCAGCAGCTTACAGGGGAACACTGAAGCTTTCTTT

abundance: .
j_gene: TRBJ1-2
v_gene: TRBV13
d_gene: TRBD1
CDR3aa: CASSRRTGRYGYTF
CDR3nt: TGTGCCAGCAGCCGACGGACAGGGAGGTATGGCTACACCTTC

abundance: once
j_gene: TRBJ1-2
v_gene: TRBV2
d_gene: .
CDR3aa: CASSLGDGYTF
CDR3nt: TGTGCCAGCAGTCTCGGAGATGGCTACACCTTC

abundance: .
j_gene: TRBJ1-1
v_gene: TRBV5-1
d_gene: .
CDR3aa: CASSLTGGGGPVTEAFF
CDR3nt: TGCGCCAGCAGCTTGACGGGCGGGGGAGGCCCGGTCACTGAAGCTTTCTTT

abundance: few
j_gene: TRBJ2-1
v_gene: TRBV10-3
d_gene: TRBD2
CDR3aa: CAIRPTSGDSYNEQFF
CDR3nt: TGTGCCATCAGGCCGACTAGCGGGGACTCCTACAATGAGCAGTTCTTC

abundance: .
j_gene: TRBJ2-3
v_gene: TRBV6-4
d_gene: .
CDR3aa: CASSDSPTATYDTQYF
CDR3nt: TGTGCCAGCAGTGACTCGCCAACCGCTACCTACGATACGCAGTATTTT

abundance: once
j_gene: TRBJ2-7
v_gene: TRBV6-5
d_gene: .
CDR3aa: CASSYDSLSSYEQYF
CDR3nt: TGTGCCAGCAGTTACGACTCTTTGAGCTCCTACGAGCAGTACTTC

abundance: .
j_gene: TRBJ2-1
v_gene: TRBV6-5
d_gene: .
CDR3aa: CASSYHRDLYNEQFF
CDR3nt: TGTGCCAGCAGCTACCACAGAGACCTCTACAATGAGCAGTTCTTC

abundance: .
j_gene: TRBJ1-1
v_gene: TRBV27
d_gene: TRBD1
CDR3aa: CASSLKGTGDAFF
CDR3nt: TGTGCCAGCAGTTTAAAGGGGACAGGGGACGCTTTCTTT

abundance: .
j_gene: TRBJ2-3
v_gene: TRBV15
d_gene: TRBD1
CDR3aa: CATSREAGQGTQYF
CDR3nt: TGTGCCACCAGCAGAGAAGCGGGACAGGGGACGCAGTATTTT

abundance: .
j_gene: TRBJ2-1
v_gene: TRBV27
d_gene: .
CDR3aa: CASSYAGEGHEQFF
CDR3nt: TGTGCCAGCAGTTACGCCGGCGAGGGCCATGAGCAGTTCTTC

abundance: .
j_gene: TRBJ1-6
v_gene: TRBV27
d_gene: TRBD1
CDR3aa: CASRDRGGSYNSPLHF
CDR3nt: TGTGCCAGCAGGGACAGGGGAGGCTCCTATAATTCACCCCTCCACTTT

abundance: .
j_gene: TRBJ1-2
v_gene: TRBV11-3
d_gene: TRBD1
CDR3aa: CASSFRGTDLYGYTF
CDR3nt: TGTGCCAGCAGCTTCCGCGGGACAGACCTTTATGGCTACACCTTC

abundance: .
j_gene: TRBJ1-6
v_gene: TRBV19
d_gene: .
CDR3aa: CASSTSRVSGVNLYNSPLHF
CDR3nt: TGTGCCAGTAGTACCTCCCGGGTTTCGGGGGTGAATTTATACAATTCACCCCTCCACTTT

abundance: .
j_gene: TRBJ2-2
v_gene: TRBV3-1/TRBV3-2
d_gene: TRBD1
CDR3aa: CASSRTGMELFF
CDR3nt: TGTGCCAGCAGTCGGACAGGGATGGAGCTGTTTTTT

abundance: .
j_gene: TRBJ1-2
v_gene: TRBV29-1
d_gene: .
CDR3aa: CSVEGQGHGYTF
CDR3nt: TGCAGCGTTGAGGGGCAGGGCCATGGCTACACCTTC

abundance: .
j_gene: TRBJ1-2
v_gene: TRBV28
d_gene: .
CDR3aa: CASSQRRGYTF
CDR3nt: TGTGCCAGCAGTCAACGGCGGGGCTACACCTTC

abundance: .
j_gene: TRBJ1-1
v_gene: TRBV9
d_gene: .
CDR3aa: CASSPVRGGNTEAFF
CDR3nt: TGTGCCAGCAGCCCAGTAAGAGGGGGGAACACTGAAGCTTTCTTT

abundance: .
j_gene: TRBJ2-5
v_gene: TRBV18
d_gene: TRBD1
CDR3aa: CASSPTGQGALETQYF
CDR3nt: TGTGCCAGCTCACCGACTGGACAGGGGGCGCTAGAGACCCAGTACTTC

abundance: .
j_gene: TRBJ1-2
v_gene: TRBV5-5
d_gene: TRBD1
CDR3aa: CASSPDDRAAYGYTF
CDR3nt: TGTGCCAGCAGCCCCGACGACAGGGCGGCTTATGGCTACACCTTC

abundance: .
j_gene: TRBJ2-2
v_gene: TRBV29-1
d_gene: .
CDR3aa: CSVERAGELFF
CDR3nt: TGCAGCGTTGAACGGGCCGGGGAGCTGTTTTTT

abundance: .
j_gene: TRBJ1-5
v_gene: TRBV2
d_gene: TRBD1
CDR3aa: CASSLETGGNQPQHF
CDR3nt: TGTGCCAGCAGTCTGGAGACAGGGGGCAATCAGCCCCAGCATTTT

abundance: .
j_gene: TRBJ2-2
v_gene: TRBV7-8
d_gene: TRBD2
CDR3aa: CASSLVLAGAYTGELFF
CDR3nt: TGTGCCAGCAGCTTGGTACTAGCGGGGGCATACACCGGGGAGCTGTTTTTT

abundance: .
j_gene: TRBJ2-5
v_gene: TRBV5-1
d_gene: TRBD2
CDR3aa: CASSRGRGDGQETQYF
CDR3nt: TGCGCCAGCAGCAGAGGCCGGGGGGACGGCCAAGAGACCCAGTACTTC

abundance: many
j_gene: TRBJ1-5
v_gene: TRBV12-5
d_gene: .
CDR3aa: CASGLPTLEGNQPQHF
CDR3nt: TGTGCTAGTGGTCTACCAACACTGGAGGGCAATCAGCCCCAGCATTTT

abundance: once
j_gene: TRBJ1-4
v_gene: TRBV7-9
d_gene: TRBD1
CDR3aa: CASSLQTGANEKLFF
CDR3nt: TGTGCCAGCAGCCTGCAAACAGGGGCTAATGAAAAACTGTTTTTT

abundance: few
j_gene: TRBJ1-2
v_gene: TRBV6-5
d_gene: .
CDR3aa: CASSPARGGGYTF
CDR3nt: TGTGCCAGCAGCCCCGCGAGGGGAGGTGGCTACACCTTC

abundance: .
j_gene: TRBJ2-2
v_gene: TRBV18
d_gene: TRBD2
CDR3aa: CASSPPGRATGELFF
CDR3nt: TGTGCCAGCTCACCCCCCGGGAGGGCCACCGGGGAGCTGTTTTTT

abundance: .
j_gene: TRBJ2-2
v_gene: TRBV5-1
d_gene: .
CDR3aa: CASSLSGRRELFF
CDR3nt: TGCGCCAGCAGCTTGTCGGGGAGGAGGGAGCTGTTTTTT

abundance: .
j_gene: TRBJ2-7
v_gene: TRBV5-5
d_gene: TRBD1
CDR3aa: CASSWGQAYEQYF
CDR3nt: TGTGCCAGCAGCTGGGGACAGGCCTACGAGCAGTACTTC

abundance: .
j_gene: TRBJ2-5
v_gene: TRBV29-1
d_gene: TRBD1
CDR3aa: CSGQGTVETQYF
CDR3nt: TGCAGCGGACAGGGGACGGTAGAGACCCAGTACTTC

abundance: .
j_gene: TRBJ2-2
v_gene: TRBV20-1
d_gene: .
CDR3aa: CSAVHTGELFF
CDR3nt: TGCAGTGCCGTCCACACCGGGGAGCTGTTTTTT

abundance: .
j_gene: TRBJ1-6
v_gene: TRBV2
d_gene: .
CDR3aa: CASSESVYNSPLHF
CDR3nt: TGTGCCAGCAGTGAATCGGTCTATAATTCACCCCTCCACTTT

abundance: .
j_gene: TRBJ2-2
v_gene: TRBV4-1
d_gene: TRBD2
CDR3aa: CASSPRLAVGELFF
CDR3nt: TGCGCCAGCAGCCCCAGACTAGCGGTCGGGGAGCTGTTTTTT

abundance: .
j_gene: TRBJ1-1
v_gene: TRBV19
d_gene: TRBD1
CDR3aa: CASSTQGVSTEAFF
CDR3nt: TGTGCCAGTAGTACACAGGGGGTGAGCACTGAAGCTTTCTTT

abundance: .
j_gene: TRBJ2-3
v_gene: TRBV24-1
d_gene: .
CDR3aa: CATSGTEGDTQYF
CDR3nt: TGTGCCACCAGCGGGACGGAGGGGGATACGCAGTATTTT

abundance: .
j_gene: TRBJ1-6
v_gene: TRBV19
d_gene: TRBD1
CDR3aa: CASSTLRQGASYNSPLHF
CDR3nt: TGTGCCAGTAGTACCTTAAGACAGGGGGCATCCTATAATTCACCCCTCCACTTT

abundance: .
j_gene: TRBJ2-2
v_gene: TRBV4-1
d_gene: TRBD2
CDR3aa: CASSWRGGRDTGELFF
CDR3nt: TGCGCCAGCAGCTGGCGGGGGGGTCGCGACACCGGGGAGCTGTTTTTT

abundance: .
j_gene: TRBJ1-2
v_gene: TRBV18
d_gene: .
CDR3aa: CASSPTGDLNYGYTF
CDR3nt: TGTGCCAGCTCACCGACAGGCGACCTGAACTATGGCTACACCTTC